The T cell receptor beta chain under discussion was sequenced for a study of shared clonotypes between healthy human individuals. Study context: A donor's plate count was three for CD4 naive and three for CD4 memory; CD8 naive had two and CD8 memory one. Findings of the study overall: Large depth notwithstanding, sorted-subset sequencing proved incomplete by rarefaction. Clonotypes not shared had lower generation probabilities than those common to all four donors.

This CDR3 spans 16 amino acids. The ends were cut back, 0 bases at V and 0 bases at J, with 13 bases in the middle. Germline CDR1 is SGHDT and CDR2 is YYEEEE. In the case of this clone: Antigen: not known.

The donors were adults (healthy and HIV-negative) with no recent acute infections or vaccinations. This table comes from immunoSEQ multiplex PCR, and its TCRdb copy is limited to in-frame clones, with some not included. The sample yields about 2,500,000 clones, around 94% seen once. V is TRBV5-6 and J is TRBJ2-7, with D perhaps TRBD2 (5 bases). The sample taken for sequencing was naive CD4+ T cells sorted from blood. The sample's subset: CD45RA+ positively selected. The receptor was isolated from a man aged 18 to 29 in good health. The CDR3 spells CASSLGRGIDSYEQYF. The CDR3 DNA reads as TGTGCCAGCAGCTTGGGTCGGGGAATTGACTCCTACGAGCAGTACTTC. Based on the CDR3 plus reference TRBV5-6 and TRBJ2-7, the full variable domain is DAGVTQSPTHLIKTRGQQVTLRCSPKSGHDTVSWYQQALGQGPQFIFQYYEEEERQRGNFPDRFSGHQFPNYSSELNVNALLLGDSALYLCASSLGRGIDSYEQYFGPGTRLTVT.